This TCR beta chain emerged from a study of beta chain features in type 1 diabetes. The whole isolated RNA underwent reverse transcription, so sequencing captured expressed TCRB transcripts. The method was immunoSEQ multiplex PCR; TCRdb's version includes in-frame clones alone and lacks a portion of them. The data contain 390,000 or so clones, approximately 13% of them singletons. This clone occurred a few times. Stem cell-like memory, regulatory, central memory and naive CD4+ cells were sorted via CD45RO/CCR7/CD25/CD127/CD95/CD27. V gave up 5 bases and J gave up 2 bases; unmatched junction bases: 8. Germline lookup yields CDR1 LNHNV and CDR2 YYDKDF (reference sequence). CDR3 length: 17 amino acids.

This clonotype was sampled from a man aged 25 to 40 in good health. The V call is TRBV15, the J call TRBJ2-3, with 12 bases aligning to TRBD2. The material sequenced was naive CD4+ T cells from blood. The CDR3 region is CATSWLAGGANTDTQYF. In DNA form, the CDR3 reads TGTGCCACCAGCTGGCTAGCGGGAGGGGCTAACACAGATACGCAGTATTTT.